This T cell receptor (beta chain) stems from a study of cytomegalovirus exposure and HLA in healthy donors (dated by TCRdb to the late 2010s). Broadly, across the study: A later analysis indicated that the 120 validation repertoires were generated on the platform also employed for the roughly 720 repertoires of the first cohort. The aim of the study was to test whether cataloging public T cell receptors could identify signatures of past pathogen exposure. A separate validation cohort of more than 100 different subjects was used in addition to the roughly 620-subject first cohort. The study combined high-throughput TCR immunosequencing, statistical association of individual TCRs with disease status, and machine learning to predict cytomegalovirus infection status. What the authors observed across the whole study: The validation cohort had no HLA typing available for a later analysis, so co-occurrence within that cohort was assessed over all 130 or so repertoires. It was suggested by the authors that the approach could potentially be generalized to other disease states and immunological phenotypes. In vitro tests confirmed that a few of the cytomegalovirus-associated TCR beta chains recognize cytomegalovirus antigens. Of the cluster scores, 85% to 95% were above 0 in a later analysis, which found that TCRs clustered in the first cohort also tended to co-occur in the 120 validation repertoires. Cytomegalovirus status was reported to be diagnosed by the classifier with high specificity and sensitivity in both the original and validation cohorts. A total of about 180 TCR beta chains were listed by the study as associated with cytomegalovirus. Most TCR sequences were seen in very few donors, while some public TCRs were found in many individuals.

Details on this clone: Its binding antigen is unknown. No per-base quality is available; no much larger clone lies one base away.

V is cut by 5 bases and J by 5 bases, and the space between the germline ends is 10 bases. CDR1 and CDR2 (PRHDT, FYEKMQ) derive from the germline V gene (reference sequence). The CDR3 numbers 12 residues from cysteine through phenylalanine. The only DNA kept is the CDR3, 36 bases in frame from the first base. The library came from the immunoSEQ multiplex PCR assay. For the original study's pipeline: To diagnose cytomegalovirus status from the catalog of TCR beta chain sequences, a statistical classification framework was built. TCRdb limited this immuneACCESS table to in-frame rearrangements with V and J called. A share of clones is missing; checked studies link under half to unresolved V genes, and the rest is unexplained. Clone size and the V and J calls come from that table; the DNA yielded D and trimming. Within this sample are 100,000 to 150,000 clones, with around 96% of them counted one time only. The ten top clones hold less than 2% of the sample.

The donors were included in the validation cohort of 120 subjects, a group kept apart from the approximately 700-subject first cohort. Here the chain combines TRBV13 and TRBJ2-7; the D gene cannot be resolved reliably. Sequencing used PBMCs. The receptor's source is a man aged 18-30 years in good health and CMV-seronegative. The nucleotide sequence is given as TGTGCCAGCAGCCTCCAAGAGAACGAGCAGTACTTC. Its amino acids are CASSLQENEQYF.